The subject of this entry is one T cell receptor (beta chain). The data derive from a study of control samples from healthy donors and cancer patients. Assay used: immunoSEQ multiplex PCR; TCRdb lists only in-frame clones, some missing. The data show 90,000 to 100,000 clones, around nine tenths seen once. In germline, CDR1 is LGHNA, CDR2 YNFKEQ. V was pared by 0 bases and J by 10 bases, with 16 bases between. The CDR3 has 16 residues. This clonotype was obtained from a woman aged 18-29 years in good health. The chain links TRBV4-2 to TRBJ1-6; weak D call: TRBD1 (5 bases). Material: blood. CDR3 protein: CASSQDPVGPVSPLHF. The CDR3 DNA reads as TGTGCCAGCAGCCAAGATCCGGTGGGGCCCGTGTCACCCCTCCACTTT.